One TCR beta chain is described in this entry. The target antigen is unknown. This specimen belongs to a study of a mutant IDH1 vaccine in newly diagnosed glioma. Study overall: Patients came in for eight vaccinations, in weeks 1, 3, 5, 7, 11, 15, 19 and 23. Vaccination started 4-6 weeks after radiotherapy alone, or with temozolomide cycles. Those enrolled had earlier been treated with radiotherapy, temozolomide, or both, mostly both.

Regarding the study as a whole: In about 94% of patients, immune responses induced by the vaccine occurred.

Time point denoted: week 23, last vaccination. Vaccination used 300 ug of mutant IDH1 20-mer peptide per dose, with topical imiquimod. TCRdb's copy holds only in-frame clones and misses some; the assay was immunoSEQ multiplex PCR. The sample shows around 78,000 clones, over 75% of them seen only once. Germline V lookup: CDR1 SGHDN, CDR2 FVKESK. There are 14 residues in the CDR3. V shed 1 base and J shed 8 bases, with 9 bases lying between them. This clonotype was obtained from a man aged 30 to 39 with glioma. Some clones in this sample may be carry-over from other donors' samples. J is TRBJ1-6 and V is TRBV14; a weak D match, TRBD1 (5 bases). Sequenced material: PBMCs, taken from a glioma patient whose treatment included an IDH1 peptide vaccine. CDR3 amino acids: CASSQGREYSPLHF. In DNA form, the CDR3 reads TGTGCCAGCAGCCAAGGCAGGGAGTATTCACCCCTCCACTTT.